A single sample is the source of the 13 T cell receptor beta chains below, sequenced in a study of shared clonotypes between healthy human individuals. The repertoire was sequenced with immunoSEQ multiplex PCR; TCRdb's copy has only in-frame clones and lacks some. The sample includes 2 million to 3 million clones, approximately 93% of them seen just once. Sequenced sample: naive CD4+ T cells from PBMCs. Stated subset: CD45RA+ positively selected. All receptors derive from a man younger than 35 in good health. Some clones in this sample may be carry-over from other donors' samples.

The table lists this clone with a count of one. This chain joins TRBV11-3 and TRBJ2-3, with 9 positions matching TRBD2. The CDR3 has 17 amino acids. Germline values: CDR1 SGHNT, CDR2 YENEEA. The trim removed 5 bases at V and 5 bases at J, leaving 14 bases unmatched. This chain's CDR3 is CASSPRGGRALGDTQYF. The DNA of the CDR3 is TGTGCCAGCAGCCCGAGGGGCGGGAGGGCCTTGGGAGATACGCAGTATTTT.

This chain connects TRBV7-6 to TRBJ1-6, with D uncertain. The CDR3 has 16 residues. V lost 5 bases to trimming and J lost 7 bases, with 18 bases between them. Germline V gives CDR1 SGHVS, CDR2 FNYEAQ. The CDR3 sequence: CASSPMDRRLNSPLHF. For the CDR3, the DNA is TGTGCCAGCAGCCCCATGGACCGTCGACTCAATTCACCCCTCCACTTT.

The V call is TRBV5-6, the J call TRBJ1-1; D call uncertain. The CDR3 is made up of 18 amino acids. Germline values: CDR1 SGHDT, CDR2 YYEEEE. Trimming took 2 bases from V and 0 from J, leaving 20 bases between them. The CDR3 bases are TGTGCCAGCAGCTTCGAGGGTTCTGAGTGGAGTATGAACACTGAAGCTTTCTTT. It encodes CASSFEGSEWSMNTEAFF.

Concerning this clone itself: The sample has other DNA sequences that encode this CDR3 too. J is TRBJ1-5 and V is TRBV9; no clear D. Trimming pared 0 bases from V and 2 bases from J, leaving 6 bases between. This CDR3 has 14 amino acids. Germline V gene sequence: CDR1 SGDLS, CDR2 YYNGEE. The CDR3 DNA is TGTGCCAGCAGCGTAGGGCGCGGCAATCAGCCCCAGCATTTT. This codes for CASSVGRGNQPQHF.

V usage is TRBV25-1 and J usage is TRBJ2-3, with no clear D. CDR1 and CDR2 from the germline V gene are MGHDK and SYGVNS. CDR3 size: 15 residues. The V gene lost 5 bases and the J gene lost 5 bases, with 17 bases spanning the gap. CDR3 sequence (DNA): TGTGCCAGCAGTCCTTCGGGTACGTCGGGAGATACGCAGTATTTT. Its translation is CASSPSGTSGDTQYF.

The V and J genes are TRBV2 and TRBJ2-7; the match to TRBD1 covers 8 bases. The germline gives CDR1 SNHLY, CDR2 FYNNEI. The trim removed 10 bases at V and 2 bases at J, leaving 4 bases unmatched. This CDR3 is 12 amino acids long. CDR3 in amino acids: CATSGQAYEQYF. The CDR3 DNA follows: TGTGCCACCTCGGGACAGGCCTACGAGCAGTACTTC.

This clone has just one count. This chain joins TRBV4-3 and TRBJ2-7; D possibly corresponds to TRBD2 (5 bases). The CDR3 contains 16 residues. The germline V gene has CDR1 LGHNA and CDR2 YSLEER. The V end was cut by 2 bases, the J end by 1 base, with 15 bases between. CDR3 sequence reads: CASSQHLGRESYEQYF. The CDR3 bases are TGCGCCAGCAGCCAACACCTCGGTCGGGAATCCTACGAGCAGTACTTC.

The V call is TRBV4-2, the J call TRBJ2-2; no clear D gene. CDR3 length: 13 amino acids. The V and J ends lost 2 bases and 8 bases respectively, with 9 bases between them. Germline CDR1 and CDR2: LGHNA and YNFKEQ. CDR3 sequence reads: CASSQPRGGELFF. CDR3 DNA: TGTGCCAGCAGCCAACCACGCGGTGGGGAGCTGTTTTTT.

The rearrangement joins TRBV28 to TRBJ1-4; D remains unclear. Looked up from germline, CDR1 is MDHEN and CDR2 is SYDVKM. V gave up 2 bases and J gave up 0 bases, with 7 bases separating them. CDR3 length equals 15 residues. The DNA of the CDR3 is TGTGCCAGCAGTTTAGTAGGGACAACTAATGAAAAACTGTTTTTT. This sequence encodes CASSLVGTTNEKLFF.

The genes are TRBV11-2 and TRBJ1-1; the D gene is possibly TRBD1 (5 bases). Deletions cut 5 bases from V and 6 bases from J, with 13 bases between. The CDR3 extends over 13 amino acids. Germline V gives CDR1 SGHAT, CDR2 FQNNGV. The CDR3 DNA follows: TGTGCCAGCAGCATACAGGTTTATTCTGAAGCTTTCTTT. Translation gives CASSIQVYSEAFF.

The J gene is TRBJ1-2, the V gene TRBV28; no clear D gene. The V and J ends lost 7 bases and 0 bases respectively, with 18 bases between them. Looked up from germline, CDR1 is MDHEN and CDR2 is SYDVKM. CDR3 length: 16 amino acids. The CDR3 region has the DNA TGTGCCAGCAACGAATTTACCCTGAGGACTAACTATGGCTACACCTTC. Translation gives CASNEFTLRTNYGYTF.

The chain joins TRBV4-1 to TRBJ1-4; the D is unclear. V was trimmed by 1 base and J by 0 bases, leaving 6 bases between them. Per germline, CDR1 MGHRA and CDR2 YSYEKL. This CDR3 comprises 15 residues. DNA of the CDR3: TGCGCCAGCAGCCAAGGGGTTTCAACTAATGAAAAACTGTTTTTT. This codes for CASSQGVSTNEKLFF.

This clone was counted only a few times. The identical CDR3 is also encoded by other nucleotide sequences in the sample. The rearrangement uses TRBV4-1 and TRBJ1-1; D unclear. V gave up 1 base and J gave up 1 base, with 4 bases separating them. The CDR3 extends over 13 amino acids. Germline CDR1 is MGHRA and CDR2 is YSYEKL. CDR3 protein: CASSQARNTEAFF. The CDR3 coding sequence is TGCGCCAGCAGCCAAGCCAGGAACACTGAAGCTTTCTTT.